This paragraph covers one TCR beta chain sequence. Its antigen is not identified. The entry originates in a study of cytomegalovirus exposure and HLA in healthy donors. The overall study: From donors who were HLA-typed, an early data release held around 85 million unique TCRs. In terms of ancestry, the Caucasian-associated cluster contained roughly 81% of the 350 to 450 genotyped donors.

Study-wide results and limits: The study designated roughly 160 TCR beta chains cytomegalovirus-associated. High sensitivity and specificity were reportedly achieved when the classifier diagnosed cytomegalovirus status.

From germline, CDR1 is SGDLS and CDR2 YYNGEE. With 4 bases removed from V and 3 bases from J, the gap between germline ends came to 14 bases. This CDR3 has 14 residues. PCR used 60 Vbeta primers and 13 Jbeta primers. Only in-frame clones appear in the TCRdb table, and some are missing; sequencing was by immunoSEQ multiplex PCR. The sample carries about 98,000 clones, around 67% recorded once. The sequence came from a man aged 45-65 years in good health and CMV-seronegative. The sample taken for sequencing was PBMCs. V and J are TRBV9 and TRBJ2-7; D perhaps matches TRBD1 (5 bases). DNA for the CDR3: TGTGCCAGCAGCATGACCGACAGCTTCTACGAGCAGTACTTC. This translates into CASSMTDSFYEQYF.